These 27 T cell receptor beta chains were sequenced from one sample in a study of metastatic and nonmetastatic thyroid tumors. From the PCR reads, TCRdb re-called clones with MiXCR. The repertoire holds over 12,000 clones, with around 30% as singletons. All patients were treatment-naive before thyroid surgery. Specimen: tumor tissue. These receptor sequences come from a female donor with papillary thyroid cancer or a benign thyroid nodule (not recorded which). Some clones in this sample may be carry-over from other donors' samples.

The chain employs TRBV6-1 and TRBJ1-6; a possible D gene is TRBD1 (5 bases). Germline CDR1 MNHNS, CDR2 SASEGT. The ends were cut back, 7 bases at V and 6 bases at J, with 16 bases in the middle. The CDR3 is 15 residues long. CDR3: CASIPSGGSNSPLHF. The CDR3, as DNA: TGTGCCAGCATCCCCTCGGGGGGGAGTAATTCACCCCTCCACTTT.

This chain joins TRBV12-5 and TRBJ2-2, with 7 bases that match TRBD1. The CDR3 contains 15 residues. V gave up 4 bases and J gave up 2 bases; unmatched junction bases: 4. CDR1 is LGHNT, CDR2 FRNRAP, per germline. DNA of the CDR3: TGTGCTAGTGGTTCCGACAGGGCCAACACCGGGGAGCTGTTTTTT. As protein: CASGSDRANTGELFF.

The J gene is TRBJ2-5, the V gene TRBV28; D is undetermined. The CDR3 length is 15 residues. Germline V lookup: CDR1 MDHEN, CDR2 SYDVKM. With 3 bases removed from V and 3 bases from J, the gap between germline ends came to 14 bases. The CDR3 here is CASSFSGGPEETQYF. In DNA, the CDR3 is TGTGCCAGCAGTTTTTCTGGTGGGCCAGAAGAGACCCAGTACTTC. The full variable domain, its missing parts supplied by reference TRBV28 and TRBJ2-5, is DVKVTQSSRYLVKRTGEKVFLECVQDMDHENMFWYRQDPGLGLRLIYFSYDVKMKEKGDIPEGYSVSREKKERFSLILESASTNQTSMYLCASSFSGGPEETQYFGPGTRLLVL.

The J gene is TRBJ2-1, the V gene TRBV12-3 or TRBV12-4, with a tentative D call TRBD1 (6 bases). V was pared by 5 bases and J by 3 bases, with 11 bases between. The CDR3 is 14 residues long. DNA of the CDR3: TGTGCCAGCAGTCCTGGGACACTCTACAATGAGCAGTTCTTC. Translating gives CASSPGTLYNEQFF.

This clone has only a few counts. J is TRBJ2-2 and V is TRBV24-1; TRBD1 matches at 9 bases. Trimming at V came to 6 bases and at J to 5 bases, leaving 9 bases not matched to a gene. Germline loops: CDR1 KGHDR, CDR2 SFDVKD. The CDR3 has 16 residues. In nucleotides, the CDR3 is TGTGCCACCAGTCGAGGGACAGGGATTGGGACCGGGGAGCTGTTTTTT. This sequence encodes CATSRGTGIGTGELFF.

The CDR3 DNA is TGTGCCATAAGTACCGGGACAGGGGATGGCTACACCTTC. This gives the protein CAISTGTGDGYTF. The genes are TRBV7-6 and TRBJ1-2; TRBD1 matches 10 bases. The CDR3 contains 13 residues. The V gene end was trimmed by 10 bases and the J gene end by 6 bases; junction bases not matched to a gene: 8. Germline V gives CDR1 SGHVS, CDR2 FNYEAQ.

The chain carries TRBV4-3 and TRBJ1-1; D ambiguous. V was cut by 1 base and J by 5 bases, with 8 bases left in between. CDR3 size: 13 residues. In germline, CDR1 is LGHNA, CDR2 YSLEER. The CDR3 protein is CASSQVSATEAFF. DNA for the CDR3: TGCGCCAGCAGCCAAGTTTCCGCGACTGAAGCTTTCTTT.

The genes are TRBV20-1 and TRBJ1-5; D is ambiguous. CDR3 length: 16 residues. Germline loops: CDR1 DFQATT, CDR2 SNEGSKA (reference sequence). With 0 bases removed from V and 2 bases from J, the gap between germline ends came to 14 bases. The CDR3 bases are TGCAGTGCTAGAGATCCCGTTACCCGTGGCAATCAGCCCCAGCATTTT. It encodes CSARDPVTRGNQPQHF.

By sample fraction, this clone is medium-sized (0.01 to 0.1%). The chain employs TRBV20-1 and TRBJ1-2, with unresolved D. The CDR3 is made up of 14 amino acids. V lost 1 base and J 2 bases, leaving 11 bases between the germline ends. Germline lookup yields CDR1 DFQATT and CDR2 SNEGSKA (reference sequence). DNA for the CDR3: TGCAGTGCTAGAGGGCACAGTATCAACTATGGCTACACCTTC. It codes for CSARGHSINYGYTF.

This rearrangement joins TRBV20-1 to TRBJ2-2; 8 nucleotides line up with TRBD2. V shed 7 bases, J shed 5 bases, and the junction held 12 bases outside the gene matches. This CDR3 has 15 amino acids. The germline gives CDR1 DFQATT, CDR2 SNEGSKA (reference sequence). The CDR3 protein is CSVTPGTSGTGELFF. The CDR3 DNA follows: TGCAGTGTTACGCCCGGGACTAGTGGTACCGGGGAGCTGTTTTTT.

The J gene is TRBJ1-4, the V gene TRBV18, with D unresolved. The V end was cut by 3 bases, the J end by 8 bases, with 7 bases between. Germline lookup yields CDR1 KGHSH and CDR2 LQKENI. The CDR3 is 12 residues long. The CDR3 DNA reads as TGTGCCAGCTCACCCGATCGAGAAAAACTGTTTTTT. Its protein is CASSPDREKLFF.

The rearrangement links TRBV2 to TRBJ1-2; TRBD1 matches 7 bases. The germline CDR1 and CDR2 sequences are SNHLY and FYNNEI. V shed 2 bases and J 8 bases; nucleotides not matched to a gene: 23. The CDR3 loop spans 19 amino acids. CDR3 bases: TGTGCCAGCAGTGAACAGGGGGGAGGCTCTGGGCAGGGGATTTGGGGCTACACCTTC. It specifies CASSEQGGGSGQGIWGYTF.

The rearrangement joins TRBV12-3 or TRBV12-4 to TRBJ2-7; no clear D gene. V was shortened by 2 bases and J by 7 bases, with 6 bases between the two germline ends. CDR3 length: 11 residues. The DNA of the CDR3 is TGTGCCAGCAGTTTATCGTTGGAGCAGTACTTC. Translation gives CASSLSLEQYF.

The chain couples TRBV30 to TRBJ2-2; 9 bases are shared with TRBD1. V dropped 7 bases and J dropped 7; count of bases not matched to a gene: 10. The CDR3 extends over 14 amino acids. Germline loops: CDR1 GTSNPN, CDR2 SVGIG (reference sequence). CDR3 nucleotides: TGTGCCTCTTGGTGGGACAGGGATGGCGGGGAGCTGTTTTTT. Its translation: CASWWDRDGGELFF.

This clone is medium-sized in the sample. The V gene is TRBV7-2, the J gene TRBJ2-7; D not resolved. CDR1 and CDR2 from the germline V gene are SGHTA and FQGNSA. The CDR3 spans 11 residues. Trimming removed 5 bases from V and 4 bases from J, with 6 bases in between. The CDR3 DNA sequence: TGTGCCAGCAGCCCGGATTACGAGCAGTACTTC. It codes for CASSPDYEQYF.

This rearrangement joins TRBV6-1 to TRBJ2-3; D unclear. Germline V gives CDR1 MNHNS, CDR2 SASEGT. The CDR3 runs 15 residues. The V end lost 0 bases, the J end lost 0 bases, and 7 bases lay between the germline ends. In DNA, the CDR3 is TGTGCCAGCAGTGAAGCAAAAGGGAGCACAGATACGCAGTATTTT. Translation: CASSEAKGSTDTQYF.

The table lists this clone with many counts. The rearrangement links TRBV18 to TRBJ2-7; TRBD2 is a possible D gene (7 bases). Germline CDR1 KGHSH, CDR2 LQKENI. Trimming removed 6 bases from V and 2 bases from J, with 17 bases in between. The CDR3 has 15 residues. CDR3 loop: CASSPRGGSPYEQYF. For the CDR3, the DNA is TGTGCCAGCTCTCCGAGGGGGGGTTCCCCCTACGAGCAGTACTTC.

This clone appeared a few times. This sequence joins TRBV19 and TRBJ2-1; D unresolved. CDR1 and CDR2 from the germline V gene are LNHDA and SQIVND (reference sequence). Trimming cost V 3 bases and J 7 bases, with 4 bases left between them. The CDR3 is made up of 11 amino acids. CDR3 sequence (DNA): TGTGCCAGTAGTATCTGGAATGAGCAGTTCTTC. It yields the protein CASSIWNEQFF.

V is TRBV6-5 and J is TRBJ1-1, with D possibly TRBD1 on 6 matching bases. Germline lookup yields CDR1 MNHEY and CDR2 SVGAGI. V was clipped by 2 bases and J by 4 bases, with 11 bases between them. The CDR3 contains 14 residues. The CDR3: CASSYGGQGTEAFF. CDR3 DNA sequence: TGTGCCAGCAGTTACGGGGGGCAAGGCACTGAAGCTTTCTTT.

Ten or more counts support this clone. The rearrangement joins TRBV12-3 or TRBV12-4 to TRBJ1-2; D is uncertain. This CDR3 comprises 11 residues. Between the trimmed V and J ends, which lost 7 bases and 7 bases, there was a span of 10 bases. CDR3 loop: CASINGCGYTF. The CDR3 nucleotides read TGTGCCAGCATTAACGGGTGTGGCTACACCTTC.

This chain links TRBV6-1 with TRBJ2-7; TRBD2 matches at 12 bases. The germline V gene encodes CDR1 MNHNS and CDR2 SASEGT. Unmatched junction bases numbered 3, after V lost 3 bases and J lost 3 bases. The length of the CDR3 is 15 residues. CDR3 protein: CASSDRLAGDYEQYF. CDR3 nucleotide sequence: TGTGCCAGCAGTGACCGACTAGCGGGAGACTACGAGCAGTACTTC.

V and J are TRBV30 and TRBJ1-1; D call uncertain. Germline V gene data show CDR1 as GTSNPN and CDR2 as SVGIG (reference sequence). The CDR3 sequence is 11 residues long. V gave up 2 bases and J gave up 4 bases, with 5 bases separating them. In nucleotides, the CDR3 is TGTGCCTGGAGTTCACCCACTGAAGCTTTCTTT. This translates into CAWSSPTEAFF.

This clone was counted ten times or more. The chain links TRBV25-1 to TRBJ2-1; TRBD2 agrees at 7 bases. Germline V CDR1 and CDR2: MGHDK, SYGVNS. The CDR3 extends over 15 amino acids. The V gene end was trimmed by 5 bases and the J gene end by 8 bases; junction bases not matched to a gene: 12. In DNA form, the CDR3 reads TGTGCCAGCAGTATTGGCGGGAGCCTGGGGGATGAGCAGTTCTTC. As protein: CASSIGGSLGDEQFF.

By share, this clone ranks as medium-sized. The CDR3 bases are TGTGCCAGCAGTTTAGGGTTACGTAGCAGCACTAGCACAGATACGCAGTATTTT. Protein product: CASSLGLRSSTSTDTQYF. The chain carries TRBV12-3 or TRBV12-4 and TRBJ2-3; D remains ambiguous. This CDR3 comprises 18 residues. V gave up 1 base and J gave up 0 bases, with 17 bases separating them.

At least ten counts were recorded for this clone. The V gene is TRBV18, the J gene TRBJ1-2; D is unclear. CDR3 size: 13 residues. With 3 bases removed from V and 5 bases from J, the gap between germline ends came to 10 bases. In germline, CDR1 is KGHSH, CDR2 LQKENI. CDR3 nucleotide sequence: TGTGCCAGCTCACCCCGAGTAGAGTATGGCTACACCTTC. As protein: CASSPRVEYGYTF.

The chain's CDR3 is CSARDLGGWGYEQYF. CDR3 in DNA: TGCAGTGCTAGAGATTTGGGGGGCTGGGGGTACGAGCAGTACTTC. The rearrangement uses TRBV20-1 and TRBJ2-7; D may be TRBD1 or TRBD2 (6 bases each). The CDR3 extends over 15 amino acids. The germline CDR1 and CDR2 sequences are DFQATT and SNEGSKA (reference sequence). V was trimmed by 0 bases and J by 4 bases, leaving 16 bases between them.

This clone was observed many times. V gene TRBV5-4 combines with J gene TRBJ1-4, with a tentative D call TRBD1 (5 bases). Germline V gene sequence: CDR1 SGHNT, CDR2 YYREEE (reference sequence). The CDR3 is 16 residues long. Trimming left V 0 bases short and J 0 bases short, with 9 bases between. Here the CDR3 DNA reads TGTGCCAGCAGCTTGGGGGGCCAAGCAACTAATGAAAAACTGTTTTTT. This sequence encodes CASSLGGQATNEKLFF.